The rows below give T cell receptor beta chains drawn from one sample of a study of T cell repertoires in cytomegalovirus infection. The antigens for these receptors are not known. TCRdb itself ran the reads through MiXCR, one entry per CDR3 protein. This sample carries about a million distinct CDR3 sequences, approximately 31% of them seen once, and the ten largest clones take around an eighth. Specimen: cultured CD8+ T cells from PBMCs, collected from culture after CMV antigen stimulation. These receptors were collected from a human donor in good health (CMV status not recorded). Some clones in this sample may be carry-over from other donors' samples. Both conserved end residues are part of each CDR3.

v_call	cdr3_length	cdr3_aa
TRBV19	12	CASSIRVDEQFF
TRBV7-6	14	CASSPGGHGNTIYF
TRBV7-8	16	CASSISGGNPTYEQYF
TRBV4-1	14	CASSQADRNTEAFF
TRBV7-9	16	CASSFWAGDKSGELFF
TRBV18	11	CASSPLYEQYF
TRBV20-1	17	CSAKGLLWLGAQETQYF
TRBV7-4	15	CTSSNIEGQGNEQFF
TRBV19	16	CASSILDRGEGDEQYF
TRBV7-3	16	CASSSPVWLPLYGYTF
TRBV19	15	CASSTGTGGIYEQYF
TRBV19	14	CASSKRGGNTEAFF
TRBV4-1	17	CASSQGTSGAPWNEQFF